The present T cell receptor beta chain was sequenced within a study of radiotherapy plus CTLA-4 blockade in lung cancer. Study summary: Objective responses were seen in 15% to 20% of patients, disease control in over 25%.

Study results and caveats: The authors reported that early blood T cell clone dynamics, with interferon-beta, best predicted response. TCR clones of tumor origin grew in blood after radiotherapy plus ipilimumab.

Lung cancer patients with chemo-refractory metastatic non-small-cell disease were given focal radiation plus CTLA-4 blockade with ipilimumab. Worth noting for this clone: Its cognate antigen is unknown.

The V end lost 7 bases, the J end lost 8 bases, and 20 bases lay between the germline ends. The CDR3 loop spans 14 amino acids. Germline V lookup: CDR1 SEHNR, CDR2 FQNEAQ (reference sequence). Repertoires were generated with immunoSEQ multiplex PCR, while TCRdb's copy carries only in-frame clones and drops some. Of about 68,000 clones in the sample, approximately 79% were seen once. This material consisted of peripheral blood, taken from a patient treated with radiotherapy plus ipilimumab. This receptor was obtained from a human donor with non-small cell lung cancer who had a complete response to radiotherapy plus ipilimumab. This sequence joins TRBV7-9 and TRBJ1-2; perhaps TRBD1 as D (5 bases). In DNA form, the CDR3 reads TGTGCCAGCACCCCTGGGACCGCCCTTGGCGGCTACACCTTC. It codes for CASTPGTALGGYTF.